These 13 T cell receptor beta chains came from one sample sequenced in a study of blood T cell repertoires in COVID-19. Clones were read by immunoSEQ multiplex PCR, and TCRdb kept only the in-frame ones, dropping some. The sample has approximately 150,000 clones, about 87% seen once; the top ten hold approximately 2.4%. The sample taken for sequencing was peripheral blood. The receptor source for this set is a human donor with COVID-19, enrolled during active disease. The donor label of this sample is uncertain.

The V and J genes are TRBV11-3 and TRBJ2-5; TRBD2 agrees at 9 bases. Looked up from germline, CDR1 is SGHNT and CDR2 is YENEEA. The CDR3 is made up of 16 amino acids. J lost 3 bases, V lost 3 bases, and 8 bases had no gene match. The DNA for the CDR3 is TGTGCCAGCAGCTTCACCGGGACTAGCCTCGAAGAGACCCAGTACTTC. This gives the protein CASSFTGTSLEETQYF.

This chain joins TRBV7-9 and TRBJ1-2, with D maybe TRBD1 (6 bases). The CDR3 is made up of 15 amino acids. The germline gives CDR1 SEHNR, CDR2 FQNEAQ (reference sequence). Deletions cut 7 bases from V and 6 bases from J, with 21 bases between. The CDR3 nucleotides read TGTGCCAGCACTAACCACAGGGAGGGGGGTGATGGCTACACCTTC. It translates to CASTNHREGGDGYTF.

The CDR3 protein is CASSAGGVDTIYF. In DNA form, the CDR3 reads TGTGCCAGCAGCGCGGGGGGGGTAGACACCATATATTTT. The V gene is TRBV2, the J gene TRBJ1-3; tentative D call: TRBD1 (5 bases). V lost 6 bases and J 8 bases, leaving 14 bases between the germline ends. The CDR3 covers 13 residues. Germline values: CDR1 SNHLY, CDR2 FYNNEI.

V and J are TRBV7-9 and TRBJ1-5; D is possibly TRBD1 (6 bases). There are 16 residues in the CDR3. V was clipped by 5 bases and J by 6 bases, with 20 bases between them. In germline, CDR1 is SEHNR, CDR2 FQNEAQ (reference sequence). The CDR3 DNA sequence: TGTGCCAGCAGCACATCAGGGGCTGGAGAGGGTCAGCCCCAGCATTTT. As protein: CASSTSGAGEGQPQHF.

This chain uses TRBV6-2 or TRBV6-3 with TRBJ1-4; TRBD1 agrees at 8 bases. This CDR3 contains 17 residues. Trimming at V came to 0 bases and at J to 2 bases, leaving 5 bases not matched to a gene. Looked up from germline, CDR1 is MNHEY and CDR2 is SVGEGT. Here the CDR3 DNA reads TGTGCCAGCAGTTACTCTCGCAGGGGGCCGACTAATGAAAAACTGTTTTTT. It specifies CASSYSRRGPTNEKLFF.

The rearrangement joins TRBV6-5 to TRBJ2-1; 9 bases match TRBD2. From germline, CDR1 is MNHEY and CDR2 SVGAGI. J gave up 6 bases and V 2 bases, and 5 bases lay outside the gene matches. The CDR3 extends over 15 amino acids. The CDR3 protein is CASSYGRGGSNEQFF. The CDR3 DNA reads TGTGCCAGCAGTTACGGGCGGGGGGGCTCCAATGAGCAGTTCTTC.

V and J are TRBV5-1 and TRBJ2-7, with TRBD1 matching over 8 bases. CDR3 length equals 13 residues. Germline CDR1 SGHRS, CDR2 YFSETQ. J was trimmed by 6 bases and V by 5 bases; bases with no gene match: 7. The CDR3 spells CASRPGTGAEQYF. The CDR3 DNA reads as TGCGCCAGCAGACCCGGGACAGGCGCCGAGCAGTACTTC. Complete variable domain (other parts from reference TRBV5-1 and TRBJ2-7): KAGVTQTPRYLIKTRGQQVTLSCSPISGHRSVSWYQQTPGQGLQFLFEYFSETQRNKGNFPGRFSGRQFSNSRSEMNVSTLELGDSALYLCASRPGTGAEQYFGPGTRLTVT.

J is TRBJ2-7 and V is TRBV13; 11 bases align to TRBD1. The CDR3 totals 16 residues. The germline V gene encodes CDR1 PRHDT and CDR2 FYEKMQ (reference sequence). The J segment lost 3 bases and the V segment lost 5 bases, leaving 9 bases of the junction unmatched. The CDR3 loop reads CASSKRTGTGGYEQYF. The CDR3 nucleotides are TGTGCCAGCAGCAAACGTACCGGGACAGGGGGCTACGAGCAGTACTTC. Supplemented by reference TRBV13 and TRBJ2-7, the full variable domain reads AAGVIQSPRHLIKEKRETATLKCYPIPRHDTVYWYQQGPGQDPQFLISFYEKMQSDKGSIPDRFSAQQFSDYHSELNMSSLELGDSALYFCASSKRTGTGGYEQYFGPGTRLTVT.

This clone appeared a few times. The CDR3: CASSLDNSGNTIYF. The CDR3 region has the DNA TGCGCCAGCAGCTTGGACAACTCTGGAAACACCATATATTTT. The gene calls are TRBV5-1 and TRBJ1-3; D remains unclear. Trimming cost V 0 bases and J 0 bases, with 4 bases left between them. CDR3 length: 14 residues. Germline V lookup: CDR1 SGHRS, CDR2 YFSETQ.

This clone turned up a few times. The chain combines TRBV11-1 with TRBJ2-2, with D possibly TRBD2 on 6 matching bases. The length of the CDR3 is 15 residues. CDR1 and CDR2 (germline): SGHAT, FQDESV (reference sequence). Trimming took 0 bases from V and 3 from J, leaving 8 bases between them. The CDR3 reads CASSLAPGDTGELFF. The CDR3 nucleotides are TGTGCCAGCAGCTTAGCGCCGGGGGACACCGGGGAGCTGTTTTTT.

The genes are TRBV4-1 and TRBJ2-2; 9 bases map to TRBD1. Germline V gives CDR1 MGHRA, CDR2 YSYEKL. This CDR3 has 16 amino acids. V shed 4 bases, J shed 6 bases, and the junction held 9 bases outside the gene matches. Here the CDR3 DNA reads TGCGCCAGCAGCCTACAGGGGGCGTTTCTGCCCGGGGAGCTGTTTTTT. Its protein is CASSLQGAFLPGELFF.

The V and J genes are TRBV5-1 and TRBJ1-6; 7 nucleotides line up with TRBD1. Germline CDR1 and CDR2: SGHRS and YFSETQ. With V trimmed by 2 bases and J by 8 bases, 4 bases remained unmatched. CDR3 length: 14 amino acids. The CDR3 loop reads CASSLQGLYSPLHF. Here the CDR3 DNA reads TGCGCCAGCAGCTTACAGGGGTTGTATTCACCCCTCCACTTT.

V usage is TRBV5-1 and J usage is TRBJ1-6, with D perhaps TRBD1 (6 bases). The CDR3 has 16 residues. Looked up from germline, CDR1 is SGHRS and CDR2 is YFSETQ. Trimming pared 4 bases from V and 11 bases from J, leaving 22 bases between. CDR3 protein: CASSRIPDRHVPPLHF. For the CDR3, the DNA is TGCGCCAGCAGCCGAATTCCGGACAGACACGTCCCACCCCTCCACTTT.